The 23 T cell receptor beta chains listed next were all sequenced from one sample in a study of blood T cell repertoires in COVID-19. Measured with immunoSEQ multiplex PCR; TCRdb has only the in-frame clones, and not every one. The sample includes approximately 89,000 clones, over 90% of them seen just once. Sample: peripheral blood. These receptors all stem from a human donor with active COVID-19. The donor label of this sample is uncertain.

This CDR3 reads CASSLRGGRDEQFF. The CDR3 DNA reads as TGTGCCAGCAGTTTGCGGGGGGGCCGGGATGAGCAGTTCTTC. The rearrangement uses TRBV5-4 and TRBJ2-1, with 9 bases identical to TRBD2. V lost 5 bases, J lost 8 bases, and 8 bases stayed unmatched. The CDR3 length is 14 residues. Germline V CDR1 and CDR2: SGHNT, YYREEE (reference sequence).

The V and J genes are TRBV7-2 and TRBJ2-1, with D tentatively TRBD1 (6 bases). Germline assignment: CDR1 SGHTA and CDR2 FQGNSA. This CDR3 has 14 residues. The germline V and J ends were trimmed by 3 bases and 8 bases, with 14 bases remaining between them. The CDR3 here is CASSLGAGNYEQFF. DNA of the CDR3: TGTGCCAGCAGCTTGGGGGCAGGGAACTATGAGCAGTTCTTC. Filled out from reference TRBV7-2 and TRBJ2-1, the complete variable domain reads GAGVSQSPSNKVTEKGKDVELRCDPISGHTALYWYRQSLGQGLEFLIYFQGNSAPDKSGLPSDRFSAERTGGSVSTLTIQRTQQEDSAVYLCASSLGAGNYEQFFGPGTRLTVL.

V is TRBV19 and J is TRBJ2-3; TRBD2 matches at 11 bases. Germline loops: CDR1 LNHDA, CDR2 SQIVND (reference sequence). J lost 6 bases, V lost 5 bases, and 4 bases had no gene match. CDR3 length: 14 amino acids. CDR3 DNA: TGTGCCAGTAGTGGTAGCGGGGGGGCCGATACGCAGTATTTT. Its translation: CASSGSGGADTQYF.

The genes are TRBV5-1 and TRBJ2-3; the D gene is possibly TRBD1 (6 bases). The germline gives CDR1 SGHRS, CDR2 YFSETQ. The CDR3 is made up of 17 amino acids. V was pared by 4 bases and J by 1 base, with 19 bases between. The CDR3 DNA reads TGCGCCAGCAGCCCACTCCCCACAGGGATGGGCACAGATACGCAGTATTTT. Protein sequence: CASSPLPTGMGTDTQYF.

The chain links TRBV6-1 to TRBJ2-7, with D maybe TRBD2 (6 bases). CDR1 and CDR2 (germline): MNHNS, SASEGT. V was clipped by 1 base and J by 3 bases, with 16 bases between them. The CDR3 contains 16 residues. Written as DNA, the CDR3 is TGTGCCAGCAGTGAAGTTCCAGGGCGGGGCGACTACGAGCAGTACTTC. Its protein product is CASSEVPGRGDYEQYF.

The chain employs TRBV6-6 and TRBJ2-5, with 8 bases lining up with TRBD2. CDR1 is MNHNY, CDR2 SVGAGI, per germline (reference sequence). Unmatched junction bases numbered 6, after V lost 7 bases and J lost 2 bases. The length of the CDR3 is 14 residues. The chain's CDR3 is CASTPGGRQETQYF. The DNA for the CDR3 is TGTGCCAGCACCCCGGGGGGGCGGCAAGAGACCCAGTACTTC.

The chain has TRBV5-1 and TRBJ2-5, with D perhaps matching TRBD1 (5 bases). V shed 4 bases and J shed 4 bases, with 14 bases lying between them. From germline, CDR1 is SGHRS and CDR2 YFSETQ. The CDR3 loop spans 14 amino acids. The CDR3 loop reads CASSPGSVGETQYF. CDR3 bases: TGCGCCAGCAGCCCAGGGTCGGTGGGAGAGACCCAGTACTTC.

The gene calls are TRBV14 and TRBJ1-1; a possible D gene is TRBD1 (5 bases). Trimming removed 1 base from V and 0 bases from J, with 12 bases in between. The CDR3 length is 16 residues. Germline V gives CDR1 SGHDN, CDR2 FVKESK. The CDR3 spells CASSQVRTSMNTEAFF. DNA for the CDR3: TGTGCCAGCAGCCAAGTCCGGACAAGCATGAACACTGAAGCTTTCTTT.

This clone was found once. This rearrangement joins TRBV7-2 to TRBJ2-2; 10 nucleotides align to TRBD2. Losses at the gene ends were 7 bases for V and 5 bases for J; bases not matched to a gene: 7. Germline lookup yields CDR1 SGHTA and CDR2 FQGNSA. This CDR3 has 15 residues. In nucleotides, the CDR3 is TGTGCCAGCACCCCACTAGCGGGGAGAACCGGGGAGCTGTTTTTT. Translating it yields CASTPLAGRTGELFF.

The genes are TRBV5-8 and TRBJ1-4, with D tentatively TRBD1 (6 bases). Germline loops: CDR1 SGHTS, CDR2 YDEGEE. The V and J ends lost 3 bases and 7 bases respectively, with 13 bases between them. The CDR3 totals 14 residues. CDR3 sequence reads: CASSSASRGEKLFF. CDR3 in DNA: TGTGCCAGCAGCTCGGCGTCCAGGGGTGAAAAACTGTTTTTT.

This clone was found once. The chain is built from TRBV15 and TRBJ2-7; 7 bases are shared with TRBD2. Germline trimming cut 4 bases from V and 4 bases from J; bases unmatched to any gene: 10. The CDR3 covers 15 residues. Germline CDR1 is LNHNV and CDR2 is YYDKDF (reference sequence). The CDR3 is CATSTRTGGWYEQYF. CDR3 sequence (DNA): TGTGCCACCAGCACGAGAACGGGGGGATGGTACGAGCAGTACTTC.

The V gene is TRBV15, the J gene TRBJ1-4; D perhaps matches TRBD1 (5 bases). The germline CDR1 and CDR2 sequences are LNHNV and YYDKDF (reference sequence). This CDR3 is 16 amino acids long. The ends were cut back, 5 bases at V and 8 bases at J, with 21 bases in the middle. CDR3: CATSSLPTAVNEKLFF. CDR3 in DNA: TGTGCCACCAGCTCACTACCGACAGCAGTAAACGAAAAACTGTTTTTT.

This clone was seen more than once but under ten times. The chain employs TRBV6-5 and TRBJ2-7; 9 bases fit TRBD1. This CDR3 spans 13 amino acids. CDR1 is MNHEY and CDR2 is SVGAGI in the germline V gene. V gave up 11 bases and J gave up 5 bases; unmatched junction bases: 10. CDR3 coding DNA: TGTGCCCTCGCGGGGACAGGGCTCAACGAGCAGTACTTC. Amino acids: CALAGTGLNEQYF.

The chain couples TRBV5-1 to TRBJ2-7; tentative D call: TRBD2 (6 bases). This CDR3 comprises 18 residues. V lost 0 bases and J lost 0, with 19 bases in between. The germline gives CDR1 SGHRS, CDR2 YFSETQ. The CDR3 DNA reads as TGCGCCAGCAGCTTGGCGGTTAGCGGCCCAATAAGCTCCTACGAGCAGTACTTC. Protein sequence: CASSLAVSGPISSYEQYF.

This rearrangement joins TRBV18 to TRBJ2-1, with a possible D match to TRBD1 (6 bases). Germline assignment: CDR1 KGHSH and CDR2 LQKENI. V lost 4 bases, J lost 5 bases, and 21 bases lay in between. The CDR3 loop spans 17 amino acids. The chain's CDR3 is CASSLTLGAPRNNEQFF. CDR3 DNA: TGTGCCAGCTCACTAACGTTGGGGGCACCTAGGAACAATGAGCAGTTCTTC.

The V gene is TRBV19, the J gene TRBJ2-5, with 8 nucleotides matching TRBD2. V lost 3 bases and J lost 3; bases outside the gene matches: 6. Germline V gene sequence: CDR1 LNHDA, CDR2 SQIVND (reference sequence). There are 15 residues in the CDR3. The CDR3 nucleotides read TGTGCCAGTAGTATTACTGCCGGGGGGGAAGAGACCCAGTACTTC. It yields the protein CASSITAGGEETQYF.

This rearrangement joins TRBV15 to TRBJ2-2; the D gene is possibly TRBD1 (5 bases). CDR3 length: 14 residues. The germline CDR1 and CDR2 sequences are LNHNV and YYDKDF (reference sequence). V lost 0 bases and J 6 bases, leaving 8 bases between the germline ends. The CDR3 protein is CATSRERGSGELFF. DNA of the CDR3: TGTGCCACCAGCAGAGAAAGGGGCTCCGGGGAGCTGTTTTTT.

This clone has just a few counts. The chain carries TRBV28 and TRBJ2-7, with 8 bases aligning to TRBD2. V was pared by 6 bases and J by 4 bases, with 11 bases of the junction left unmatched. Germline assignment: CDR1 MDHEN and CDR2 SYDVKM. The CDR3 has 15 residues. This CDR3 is CASSISGGGLYEQYF. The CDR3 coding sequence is TGTGCCAGCAGCATCTCAGGCGGGGGGCTTTACGAGCAGTACTTC.

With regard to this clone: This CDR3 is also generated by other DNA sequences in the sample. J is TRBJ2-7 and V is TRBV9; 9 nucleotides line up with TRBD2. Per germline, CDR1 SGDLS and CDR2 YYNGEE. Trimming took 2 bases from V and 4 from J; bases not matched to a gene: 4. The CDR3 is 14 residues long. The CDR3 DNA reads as TGTGCCAGCAGCGTGGGACTAGCAGTATACGAGCAGTACTTC. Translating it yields CASSVGLAVYEQYF.

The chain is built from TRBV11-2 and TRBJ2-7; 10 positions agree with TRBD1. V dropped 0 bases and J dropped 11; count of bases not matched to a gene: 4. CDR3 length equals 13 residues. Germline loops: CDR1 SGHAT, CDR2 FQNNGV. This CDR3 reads CASSLDYGTGEYF. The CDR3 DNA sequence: TGTGCCAGCAGCTTAGATTACGGGACAGGGGAGTACTTC.

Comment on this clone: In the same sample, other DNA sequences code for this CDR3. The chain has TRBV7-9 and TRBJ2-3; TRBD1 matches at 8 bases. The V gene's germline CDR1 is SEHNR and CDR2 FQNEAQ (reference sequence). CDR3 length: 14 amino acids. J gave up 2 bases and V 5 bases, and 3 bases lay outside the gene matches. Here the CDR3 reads CASSGTGSTDTQYF. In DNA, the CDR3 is TGTGCCAGCAGCGGGACAGGTTCCACAGATACGCAGTATTTT. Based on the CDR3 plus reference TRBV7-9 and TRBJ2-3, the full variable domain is DTGVSQNPRHKITKRGQNVTFRCDPISEHNRLYWYRQTLGQGPEFLTYFQNEAQLEKSRLLSDRFSAERPKGSFSTLEIQRTEQGDSAMYLCASSGTGSTDTQYFGPGTRLTVL.

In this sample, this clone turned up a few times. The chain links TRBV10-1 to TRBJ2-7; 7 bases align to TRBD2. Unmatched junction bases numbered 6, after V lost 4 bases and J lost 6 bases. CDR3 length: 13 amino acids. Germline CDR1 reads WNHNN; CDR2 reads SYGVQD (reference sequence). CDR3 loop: CASSGISGGEQYF. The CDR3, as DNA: TGCGCCAGCAGTGGGATTTCGGGGGGCGAGCAGTACTTC.

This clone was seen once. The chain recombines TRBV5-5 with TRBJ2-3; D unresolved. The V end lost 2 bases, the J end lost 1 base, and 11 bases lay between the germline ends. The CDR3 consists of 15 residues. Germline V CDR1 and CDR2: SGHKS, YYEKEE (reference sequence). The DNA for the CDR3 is TGTGCCAGCAGCTTACCTAGGTCCGGCACAGATACGCAGTATTTT. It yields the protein CASSLPRSGTDTQYF.